This TCR beta chain was captured by sequencing in a study of T cell responses to AZD1222 COVID-19 vaccine. General study results and limits: At baseline, just a handful of AZD1222 recipients tested seropositive. Unmutated variant regions are reportedly the target of nearly half of TCRs that are spike-specific. The span of vaccine-associated CD4 TCRs extended across spike, with dominance at 160-218 and 743-854. Repertoire sampling happened only post peak T cell response.

Comment on this clone: Its antigen is unidentified.

The CDR3 consists of 17 residues. V lost 5 bases, J lost 2 bases, and 6 bases stayed unmatched. Germline lookup yields CDR1 ENHRY and CDR2 SYGVKD. Method: immunoSEQ multiplex PCR; TCRdb's copy keeps in-frame clones and lacks some. The sample has about 48,000 clones, about 91% seen once. The sequencing used peripheral blood, collected 28 days after the second AZD1222 dose. The sequence derives from an adult who received the AZD1222 COVID-19 vaccine. The chain has TRBV10-3 and TRBJ2-3, with TRBD2 matching over 14 bases. The CDR3 region is CAISSPGLAGVTDTQYF. CDR3 in DNA: TGTGCCATCAGTTCGCCGGGACTAGCGGGAGTCACAGATACGCAGTATTTT.